Listed below are T cell receptor beta chains from one sample, sequenced in a study of T cell responses to AZD1222 COVID-19 vaccine. The method was immunoSEQ multiplex PCR; TCRdb's version includes in-frame clones alone and lacks a portion of them. Of more than 150,000 clones listed, around 89% are singletons. Sequences were derived from peripheral blood, sampled on day 0 of AZD1222 vaccination. The receptor source for this set is an adult in good health. Each CDR3 is given with its conserved first and last residue. The D gene is left open where the match is weak. Size is omitted from some rows. Given values are once, few, many or a class for expanded clones.

clone_size: -; cdr3_length: 13; d_call: -; j_call: TRBJ1-5; v_call: TRBV19; cdr3_nt: TGTGCCAGTAGGGAAGGCAGAAATCAGCCCCAGCATTTT; cdr3_aa: CASREGRNQPQHF
clone_size: -; cdr3_length: 15; d_call: TRBD1; j_call: TRBJ2-2; v_call: TRBV9; cdr3_nt: TGTGCCAGCAGCTCCGGGACAGGTCTCACCGGGGAGCTGTTTTTT; cdr3_aa: CASSSGTGLTGELFF
clone_size: -; cdr3_length: 14; d_call: TRBD1; j_call: TRBJ2-1; v_call: TRBV6-4; cdr3_nt: TGTGCCAGCAGTGACTCGAAGGGGGCAGGTGAGCAGTTCTTC; cdr3_aa: CASSDSKGAGEQFF
clone_size: -; cdr3_length: 12; d_call: -; j_call: TRBJ1-1; v_call: TRBV28; cdr3_nt: TGTGCCAGCAGTATCCCGGGACGTGAAGCTTTCTTT; cdr3_aa: CASSIPGREAFF
clone_size: -; cdr3_length: 14; d_call: -; j_call: TRBJ2-3; v_call: TRBV13; cdr3_nt: TGTGCCAGCAGCGCGATCCGGGACCCAGATACGCAGTATTTT; cdr3_aa: CASSAIRDPDTQYF
clone_size: -; cdr3_length: 12; d_call: -; j_call: TRBJ1-2; v_call: TRBV3-1/TRBV3-2; cdr3_nt: TGTGCCAGCAGCCAGAGTTTTCGCGGCTACACCTTC; cdr3_aa: CASSQSFRGYTF
clone_size: -; cdr3_length: 14; d_call: -; j_call: TRBJ1-4; v_call: TRBV9; cdr3_nt: TGTGCCAGCAGCTACGGGGGCCCTAATGAAAAACTGTTTTTT; cdr3_aa: CASSYGGPNEKLFF
clone_size: -; cdr3_length: 12; d_call: -; j_call: TRBJ1-5; v_call: TRBV28; cdr3_nt: TGTGCCAGCACTTTGGGTAATCAGCCCCAGCATTTT; cdr3_aa: CASTLGNQPQHF
clone_size: many; cdr3_length: 14; d_call: -; j_call: TRBJ2-5; v_call: TRBV28; cdr3_nt: TGTGCCAGCAGTCCCGGAACTAGTCTGGAGACCCAGTACTTC; cdr3_aa: CASSPGTSLETQYF
clone_size: -; cdr3_length: 19; d_call: -; j_call: TRBJ2-6; v_call: TRBV6-2/TRBV6-3; cdr3_nt: TGTGCCAGCAGCCCTCTACACGGGTCGCTAAGCTCTGGGGCCAACGTCCTGACTTTC; cdr3_aa: CASSPLHGSLSSGANVLTF
clone_size: -; cdr3_length: 15; d_call: -; j_call: TRBJ2-3; v_call: TRBV7-7; cdr3_nt: TGTGCTAGCAGCTTTACGGCTAGCGGCACAGATACGCAGTATTTT; cdr3_aa: CASSFTASGTDTQYF
clone_size: -; cdr3_length: 12; d_call: -; j_call: TRBJ1-2; v_call: TRBV6-2/TRBV6-3; cdr3_nt: TGTGCCAGCAGTTACCGACAGGTTGGCTACACCTTC; cdr3_aa: CASSYRQVGYTF
clone_size: few; cdr3_length: 16; d_call: TRBD1; j_call: TRBJ1-3; v_call: TRBV3-1/TRBV3-2; cdr3_nt: TGTGCCAGCAGCCAACTCCGGGACAGGGGTAAAAACACCATATATTTT; cdr3_aa: CASSQLRDRGKNTIYF
clone_size: -; cdr3_length: 14; d_call: -; j_call: TRBJ1-4; v_call: TRBV3-1/TRBV3-2; cdr3_nt: TGTGCCAGCAGCCAAGAGTCGGACAGCGAAAAACTGTTTTTT; cdr3_aa: CASSQESDSEKLFF
clone_size: -; cdr3_length: 16; d_call: -; j_call: TRBJ1-5; v_call: TRBV4-1; cdr3_nt: TGCGCCAGCAGCCAAGAATCAACTGGATTGATTCAGCCCCAGCATTTT; cdr3_aa: CASSQESTGLIQPQHF
clone_size: -; cdr3_length: 14; d_call: -; j_call: TRBJ2-7; v_call: TRBV7-2; cdr3_nt: TGTGCCAGCAGCTTAGCGGGGGGCCCGATGGAGCAGTACTTC; cdr3_aa: CASSLAGGPMEQYF
clone_size: once; cdr3_length: 13; d_call: -; j_call: TRBJ1-2; v_call: TRBV12-3/TRBV12-4; cdr3_nt: TGTGCCACGCAACGGGACACCATCTATGGCTACACCTTC; cdr3_aa: CATQRDTIYGYTF
clone_size: -; cdr3_length: 16; d_call: -; j_call: TRBJ2-7; v_call: TRBV11-2; cdr3_nt: TGTGCCAGCAGCTTAGATCAGAGGGGGAGGGATTACGAGCAGTACTTC; cdr3_aa: CASSLDQRGRDYEQYF
clone_size: -; cdr3_length: 16; d_call: TRBD1; j_call: TRBJ2-3; v_call: TRBV5-1; cdr3_nt: TGCGCCAGCAGCTTGGGTGGGACAGCACGGGCAGATACGCAGTATTTT; cdr3_aa: CASSLGGTARADTQYF
clone_size: -; cdr3_length: 12; d_call: TRBD1; j_call: TRBJ1-1; v_call: TRBV11-2; cdr3_nt: TGTGCCAGCAGCTTATCTGGGACAGGAGCTTTCTTT; cdr3_aa: CASSLSGTGAFF
clone_size: -; cdr3_length: 14; d_call: TRBD1; j_call: TRBJ2-2; v_call: TRBV7-2; cdr3_nt: TGTGCCAGCGGGAGACAGGGTAGCACCGGGGAGCTGTTTTTT; cdr3_aa: CASGRQGSTGELFF
clone_size: -; cdr3_length: 13; d_call: -; j_call: TRBJ2-2; v_call: TRBV5-1; cdr3_nt: TGCGCCAGCAGTCCACAGGGCACCGGGGAGCTGTTTTTT; cdr3_aa: CASSPQGTGELFF
clone_size: -; cdr3_length: 16; d_call: TRBD1; j_call: TRBJ2-3; v_call: TRBV15; cdr3_nt: TGTGCCACCAGCACCGGACAGGGGGCAAAGACAAATACGCAGTATTTT; cdr3_aa: CATSTGQGAKTNTQYF
clone_size: -; cdr3_length: 12; d_call: -; j_call: TRBJ1-5; v_call: TRBV6-4; cdr3_nt: TGTGCCAGTGGAGAGGGCAATCAGCCCCAGCATTTT; cdr3_aa: CASGEGNQPQHF
clone_size: -; cdr3_length: 11; d_call: -; j_call: TRBJ2-7; v_call: TRBV28; cdr3_nt: TGTGTTTCAGGACGACGGTGGGAGCAGTACTTC; cdr3_aa: CVSGRRWEQYF
clone_size: -; cdr3_length: 16; d_call: TRBD2; j_call: TRBJ2-7; v_call: TRBV19; cdr3_nt: TGTGCCAGTAGTCGCACCGGGACTAGCGGGAACTACGAGCAGTACTTC; cdr3_aa: CASSRTGTSGNYEQYF
clone_size: -; cdr3_length: 12; d_call: -; j_call: TRBJ1-2; v_call: TRBV28; cdr3_nt: TGTGCCAGCAGTTTAAACTACCAAGGGCACACCTTC; cdr3_aa: CASSLNYQGHTF
clone_size: -; cdr3_length: 13; d_call: -; j_call: TRBJ2-5; v_call: TRBV24-1; cdr3_nt: TGTGCCACCAGTGACGTAAACATGGAGACCCAGTACTTC; cdr3_aa: CATSDVNMETQYF
clone_size: -; cdr3_length: 16; d_call: TRBD2; j_call: TRBJ2-1; v_call: TRBV7-9; cdr3_nt: TGTGCCAGCAGCTCCCACGGGACTAGCGGCTACAATGAGCAGTTCTTC; cdr3_aa: CASSSHGTSGYNEQFF
clone_size: -; cdr3_length: 15; d_call: -; j_call: TRBJ2-7; v_call: TRBV6-5; cdr3_nt: TGTGCCAGCAGTTACTCACATGGGAGTGCCTACGAGCAGTACTTC; cdr3_aa: CASSYSHGSAYEQYF
clone_size: -; cdr3_length: 10; d_call: -; j_call: TRBJ2-7; v_call: TRBV28; cdr3_nt: TGTGCCTCAGCCTCCTACGAGCAGTACTTC; cdr3_aa: CASASYEQYF
clone_size: -; cdr3_length: 17; d_call: TRBD2; j_call: TRBJ2-3; v_call: TRBV3-1/TRBV3-2; cdr3_nt: TGTGCCAGCAGCCTGCGACTAGCGGGGCCTAGCACAGATACGCAGTATTTT; cdr3_aa: CASSLRLAGPSTDTQYF
clone_size: -; cdr3_length: 15; d_call: TRBD2; j_call: TRBJ2-1; v_call: TRBV18; cdr3_nt: TGTGCCAGCTCCTTAGCGGGCCCTGGGTACAATGAGCAGTTCTTC; cdr3_aa: CASSLAGPGYNEQFF
clone_size: -; cdr3_length: 16; d_call: TRBD1; j_call: TRBJ2-3; v_call: TRBV5-1; cdr3_nt: TGCGCCAGCAGCTTAACAGGGGGCGCCGTATCAGATACGCAGTATTTT; cdr3_aa: CASSLTGGAVSDTQYF
clone_size: -; cdr3_length: 16; d_call: TRBD2; j_call: TRBJ2-5; v_call: TRBV18; cdr3_nt: TGTGCCAGCCAGGGACTAGCGGACCTATCCCAAGAGACCCAGTACTTC; cdr3_aa: CASQGLADLSQETQYF
clone_size: -; cdr3_length: 18; d_call: TRBD1; j_call: TRBJ1-2; v_call: TRBV5-1; cdr3_nt: TGCGCCAGCAGCTTAACAAGAAGGGACAGACCAATTTTCTATGGCTACACCTTC; cdr3_aa: CASSLTRRDRPIFYGYTF
clone_size: -; cdr3_length: 15; d_call: -; j_call: TRBJ1-4; v_call: TRBV18; cdr3_nt: TGTGCCAGCTCACCCCAGGGGCAAACTAATGAAAAACTGTTTTTT; cdr3_aa: CASSPQGQTNEKLFF
clone_size: -; cdr3_length: 14; d_call: -; j_call: TRBJ2-3; v_call: TRBV6-5; cdr3_nt: TGTGCCAGCAGTTATACGAGGGGCACAGATACGCAGTATTTT; cdr3_aa: CASSYTRGTDTQYF
clone_size: -; cdr3_length: 15; d_call: -; j_call: TRBJ1-5; v_call: TRBV4-2; cdr3_nt: TGTGCCAGCAGCCAAGATCCGCATAGCAATCAGCCCCAGCATTTT; cdr3_aa: CASSQDPHSNQPQHF
clone_size: -; cdr3_length: 13; d_call: TRBD1; j_call: TRBJ2-3; v_call: TRBV11-2; cdr3_nt: TGTGCCAGCGGGCAGGGGGCAGGAGATACGCAGTATTTT; cdr3_aa: CASGQGAGDTQYF
clone_size: -; cdr3_length: 14; d_call: -; j_call: TRBJ2-3; v_call: TRBV18; cdr3_nt: TGTGCCAGCTCACCACAGGAGGGCACAGATACGCAGTATTTT; cdr3_aa: CASSPQEGTDTQYF
clone_size: -; cdr3_length: 18; d_call: -; j_call: TRBJ2-3; v_call: TRBV19; cdr3_nt: TGTGCCAGTAGTATTGGACGTTTGAGGGGACCTAGCACAGATACGCAGTATTTT; cdr3_aa: CASSIGRLRGPSTDTQYF
clone_size: -; cdr3_length: 17; d_call: TRBD1; j_call: TRBJ2-1; v_call: TRBV24-1; cdr3_nt: TGTGCCACCAGCCGACTGGGGCCGGGACAGGGGGCCGGTGAGCAGTTCTTC; cdr3_aa: CATSRLGPGQGAGEQFF
clone_size: -; cdr3_length: 16; d_call: TRBD1; j_call: TRBJ2-2; v_call: TRBV5-1; cdr3_nt: TGCGCCAGCAGCTTTTCCGGGACAGGGATCGGCGGGGAGCTGTTTTTT; cdr3_aa: CASSFSGTGIGGELFF
clone_size: -; cdr3_length: 10; d_call: -; j_call: TRBJ2-7; v_call: TRBV28; cdr3_nt: TGTGCCAGCAGTGTTTACGAGCAGTACTTC; cdr3_aa: CASSVYEQYF
clone_size: -; cdr3_length: 13; d_call: -; j_call: TRBJ2-2; v_call: TRBV28; cdr3_nt: TGTGCCAGCAGACCAACCTACACCGGGGAGCTGTTTTTT; cdr3_aa: CASRPTYTGELFF
clone_size: -; cdr3_length: 13; d_call: TRBD1; j_call: TRBJ2-7; v_call: TRBV9; cdr3_nt: TGTGCCAGCAGCCCAACGACAGGGCACGAGCAGTACTTC; cdr3_aa: CASSPTTGHEQYF
clone_size: -; cdr3_length: 14; d_call: -; j_call: TRBJ1-2; v_call: TRBV7-9; cdr3_nt: TGTGCCAGCAGCACGGACGGGCTCCCTTATGGCTACACCTTC; cdr3_aa: CASSTDGLPYGYTF
clone_size: -; cdr3_length: 15; d_call: TRBD1; j_call: TRBJ2-1; v_call: TRBV11-3; cdr3_nt: TGTGCCAGCAGCGCCGGGACAGGCTCACACAATGAGCAGTTCTTC; cdr3_aa: CASSAGTGSHNEQFF
clone_size: -; cdr3_length: 14; d_call: -; j_call: TRBJ1-6; v_call: TRBV4-2; cdr3_nt: TGTGCCAGCAGCCAAGATAGGGGGAATTCACCCCTCCACTTT; cdr3_aa: CASSQDRGNSPLHF
clone_size: -; cdr3_length: 16; d_call: TRBD1; j_call: TRBJ1-6; v_call: TRBV11-2; cdr3_nt: TGTGCCAGCAGCTCGCCGGACAGGGAGATTGTTTCACCCCTCCACTTT; cdr3_aa: CASSSPDREIVSPLHF
clone_size: -; cdr3_length: 11; d_call: -; j_call: TRBJ2-5; v_call: TRBV7-9; cdr3_nt: TGTGCCAGCAGCCCGGCAGAGACCCAGTACTTC; cdr3_aa: CASSPAETQYF
clone_size: once; cdr3_length: 16; d_call: -; j_call: TRBJ1-4; v_call: TRBV5-1; cdr3_nt: TGCGCCAGCAGCCTGGGGATTGTCGCAACTAATGAAAAACTGTTTTTT; cdr3_aa: CASSLGIVATNEKLFF
clone_size: -; cdr3_length: 16; d_call: -; j_call: TRBJ2-1; v_call: TRBV6-1; cdr3_nt: TGTGCCAGCAGTGAAGGGTCGAGACTAGCCTACAATGAGCAGTTCTTC; cdr3_aa: CASSEGSRLAYNEQFF
clone_size: -; cdr3_length: 16; d_call: TRBD1; j_call: TRBJ1-4; v_call: TRBV27; cdr3_nt: TGTGCCAGCAGGGACAGGGGGGGACTAACTAATGAAAAACTGTTTTTT; cdr3_aa: CASRDRGGLTNEKLFF
clone_size: -; cdr3_length: 17; d_call: TRBD1; j_call: TRBJ1-5; v_call: TRBV7-8; cdr3_nt: TGTGCCAGCAGCTTTGAGGGGACAGGGGGGAACAATCAGCCCCAGCATTTT; cdr3_aa: CASSFEGTGGNNQPQHF
clone_size: once; cdr3_length: 14; d_call: -; j_call: TRBJ2-5; v_call: TRBV5-1; cdr3_nt: TGCGCCAGCAGCTTGGGACAGCAGCAAGAGACCCAGTACTTC; cdr3_aa: CASSLGQQQETQYF
clone_size: -; cdr3_length: 17; d_call: -; j_call: TRBJ2-3; v_call: TRBV29-1; cdr3_nt: TGCAGCGTGGTCCGCCGGGTCGCAGGGACCTTTGGAGATACGCAGTATTTT; cdr3_aa: CSVVRRVAGTFGDTQYF
clone_size: -; cdr3_length: 14; d_call: -; j_call: TRBJ1-1; v_call: TRBV30; cdr3_nt: TGTGCCTGGAGATTGATGGGTCGGGACACTGAAGCTTTCTTT; cdr3_aa: CAWRLMGRDTEAFF
clone_size: -; cdr3_length: 17; d_call: TRBD1; j_call: TRBJ1-5; v_call: TRBV3-1/TRBV3-2; cdr3_nt: TGTGCCAGCAGCCACAGTCCCGGGACAGGGTCCAATCAGCCCCAGCATTTT; cdr3_aa: CASSHSPGTGSNQPQHF